The clone carrying this T cell receptor beta chain was counted only a few times. These data come from a study of cytomegalovirus exposure and HLA in healthy donors. Study at large: In a previous analysis, some 120 million unique TCR beta sequences were found from 170 million or so T cells.

The study ran its PCR with 60 Vbeta and 13 Jbeta primers. Measured with immunoSEQ multiplex PCR; TCRdb has only the in-frame clones, and not every one. The repertoire holds around 120,000 clones, 9% to 10% seen once, with less than 4% in the top ten. Looked up from germline, CDR1 is MNHEY and CDR2 is SMNVEV (reference sequence). The CDR3 spans 16 residues. Trimming removed 5 bases at V and 8 bases at J, with 21 bases between. The chain joins TRBV27 to TRBJ2-2; TRBD1 might be the D (6 bases). The clonotype originates from a man aged 25 to 40 in good health and CMV-seronegative. The sequencing input was PBMCs. The CDR3 is CASSPRTVGSLGELFF. The DNA of the CDR3 is TGTGCCAGCAGTCCCAGGACAGTAGGTTCCTTGGGGGAGCTGTTTTTT.